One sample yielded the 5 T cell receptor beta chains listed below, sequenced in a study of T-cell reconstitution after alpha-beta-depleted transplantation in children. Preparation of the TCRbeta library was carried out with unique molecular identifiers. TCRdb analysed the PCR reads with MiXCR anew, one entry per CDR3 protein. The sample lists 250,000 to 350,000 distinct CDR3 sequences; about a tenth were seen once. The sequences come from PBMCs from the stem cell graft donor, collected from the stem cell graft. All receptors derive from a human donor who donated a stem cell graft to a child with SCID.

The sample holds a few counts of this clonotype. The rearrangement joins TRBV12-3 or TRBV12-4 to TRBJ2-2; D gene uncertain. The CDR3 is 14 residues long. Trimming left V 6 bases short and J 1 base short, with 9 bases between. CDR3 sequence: CASRPNLNTGELFF. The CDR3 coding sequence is TGTGCCAGCAGACCCAACTTGAACACCGGGGAGCTGTTTTTT.

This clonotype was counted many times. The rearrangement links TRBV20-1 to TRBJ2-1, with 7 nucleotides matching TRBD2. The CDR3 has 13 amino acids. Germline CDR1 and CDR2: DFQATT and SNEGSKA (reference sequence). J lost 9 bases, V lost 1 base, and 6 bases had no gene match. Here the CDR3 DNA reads TGCAGTGCTAGAGTTTTGTCGGGGGGTGAGCAGTTCTTC. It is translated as CSARVLSGGEQFF.

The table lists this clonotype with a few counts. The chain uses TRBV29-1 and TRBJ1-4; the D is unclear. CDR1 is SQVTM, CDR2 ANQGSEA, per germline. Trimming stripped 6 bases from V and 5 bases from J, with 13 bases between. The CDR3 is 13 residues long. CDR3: CSVKEGGNEKLFF. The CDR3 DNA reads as TGCAGCGTGAAGGAGGGCGGAAATGAAAAACTGTTTTTT. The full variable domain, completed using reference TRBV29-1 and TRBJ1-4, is SAVISQKPSRDICQRGTSLTIQCQVDSQVTMMFWYRQQPGQSLTLIATANQGSEATYESGFVIDKFPISRPNLTFSTLTVSNMSPEDSSIYLCSVKEGGNEKLFFGSGTQLSVL.

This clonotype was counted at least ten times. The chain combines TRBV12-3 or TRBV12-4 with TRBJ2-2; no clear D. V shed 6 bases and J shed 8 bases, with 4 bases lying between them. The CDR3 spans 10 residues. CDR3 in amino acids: CASRSGELFF. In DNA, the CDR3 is TGTGCCAGCAGGTCGGGGGAGCTGTTTTTT.

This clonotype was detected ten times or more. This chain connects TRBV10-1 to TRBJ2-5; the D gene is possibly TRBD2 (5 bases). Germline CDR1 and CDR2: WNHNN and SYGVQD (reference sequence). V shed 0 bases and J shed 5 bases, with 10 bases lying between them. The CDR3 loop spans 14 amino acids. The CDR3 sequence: CASSESRVGETQYF. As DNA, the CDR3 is TGCGCCAGCAGTGAGTCGAGGGTAGGCGAGACCCAGTACTTC.